This T cell receptor (beta chain) appears in the sequencing data of a study of T cell changes during pregnancy in multiple sclerosis. The CDR3 contains 17 residues. Germline V lookup: CDR1 MDHEN, CDR2 SYDVKM. V lost 5 bases and J lost 1, with 20 bases in between. Sequencing was performed with immunoSEQ multiplex PCR; in TCRdb, only in-frame clones are kept and a portion is missing. The sample consists of some 87,000 clones, around 94% of them appearing once. The material was peripheral blood, obtained in the first trimester of pregnancy. The chain combines TRBV28 with TRBJ1-1; a weak D match, TRBD1 (6 bases). The sequence was obtained from a female donor with multiple sclerosis, enrolled in a pregnancy study. For the CDR3, the DNA is TGTGCCAGCAGTCCACAGCTACCCGGACAGAGGAACACTGAAGCTTTCTTT. Residues: CASSPQLPGQRNTEAFF. The full variable domain, its missing parts supplied by reference TRBV28 and TRBJ1-1, is DVKVTQSSRYLVKRTGEKVFLECVQDMDHENMFWYRQDPGLGLRLIYFSYDVKMKEKGDIPEGYSVSREKKERFSLILESASTNQTSMYLCASSPQLPGQRNTEAFFGQGTRLTVV.